This T cell receptor (beta chain) appears in the sequencing data of a study of shared clonotypes between healthy human individuals. Overall study context: Two female and a few male donors aged 18 to 49 were enrolled. Study findings and constraints: Shared clonotypes across all four donors exceeded non-shared ones in generation probability.

Replicate sorted-subset PCRs were loaded with 150 to 250 ng DNA, 31,000 or so T cell genomes. Repertoires were generated with immunoSEQ multiplex PCR, while TCRdb's copy carries only in-frame clones and drops some. The data hold around 120,000 clones, with about 66% observed a single time. The CDR3 length is 15 residues. The V end was cut by 2 bases, the J end by 0 bases, with 8 bases between. The germline CDR1 and CDR2 sequences are SNHLY and FYNNEI. To note about this clone: Its target is not known.

This sequence joins TRBV2 and TRBJ2-4, with D unclear. The specimen sequenced was memory CD8+ T cells sorted from blood. Documented subset: CD45RO+ cells pooled with CCR7-negative TemRA cells. This TCR derives from a woman in her twenties or thirties in good health. The CDR3 loop is CASSERVLAKNIQYF. In nucleotides, the CDR3 is TGTGCCAGCAGTGAACGGGTCTTAGCCAAAAACATTCAGTACTTC.